The entry below gives a single T cell receptor (beta chain) sequence along with its context. Germline V gives CDR1 SEHNR, CDR2 FQNEAQ (reference sequence). The CDR3 consists of 14 residues. Trimming took off 5 bases at V and 2 bases at J, with 9 bases between the two ends. The sample comes from a study of cytomegalovirus exposure and HLA in healthy donors. A multiplex PCR was run with 60 Vbeta primers and 13 Jbeta primers. This table comes from immunoSEQ multiplex PCR, and its TCRdb copy is limited to in-frame clones, with some not included. Here the sample spans under 250,000 clones, 70% to 90% being singletons.

The receptor was isolated from a woman aged 60 to 75 in good health and CMV-seropositive. The chain combines TRBV7-9 with TRBJ2-2; D unresolved. Sequences were obtained from PBMCs. Here the CDR3 DNA reads TGTGCCAGCAGCCGCGGCGGTAACACCGGGGAGCTGTTTTTT. It codes for CASSRGGNTGELFF.